The 22 T cell receptor beta chains reported below all come from one sample, sequenced in a study of blood T cells in healthy people across ages. The authors ran a second PCR of about 6 to 11 cycles using a sample-barcoded 5' primer and a J-beta primer mix. MiXCR, applied by TCRdb to the 5' RACE reads, yields one record per CDR3 protein. The sample holds about 1.1 million distinct CDR3 sequences, roughly two fifths seen once. The sample consisted of blood. The receptor source for this set is a man between 18 and 35 years old in good health.

This clonotype is a singleton in its sample. V is TRBV4-3 and J is TRBJ1-2, with D possibly matching TRBD1 (5 bases). This CDR3 is 14 amino acids long. Deletions cut 0 bases from V and 8 bases from J, with 13 bases between. CDR1 and CDR2 (germline): LGHNA, YSLEER. The CDR3 protein is CASSQDGQGGGYTF. DNA of the CDR3: TGCGCCAGCAGCCAAGATGGGCAGGGTGGGGGCTACACCTTC.

As for this clonotype: Given a much more abundant clone one base away, this may be a read error. The chain has TRBV20-1 and TRBJ2-5; 7 bases are a match to TRBD2. In germline, CDR1 is DFQATT, CDR2 SNEGSKA (reference sequence). The V gene end was trimmed by 3 bases and the J gene end by 11 bases; junction bases not matched to a gene: 15. The CDR3 covers 14 residues. The CDR3 DNA follows: TGCAGTGCTAGTGAGCGGGGCACCAGGAATGAGCAGTACTTC. Translation: CSASERGTRNEQYF.

A remark on this clonotype: Because it lacks the conserved phenylalanine or tryptophan at the end, this CDR3 is likely a read error. The chain has TRBV2 and TRBJ2-7; D is undetermined. Germline CDR1 and CDR2: SNHLY and FYNNEI. V lost 7 bases and J 3 bases, leaving 13 bases between the germline ends. The CDR3 contains 13 residues. The CDR3 spells CASIWSLGYEQYI. The CDR3 coding sequence is TGTGCCAGCATCTGGTCCCTAGGCTACGAGCAGTACATC.

This CDR3 reads CASSQVDPFEENTEAFF. In nucleotides, the CDR3 is TGTGCCAGCAGCCAAGTCGACCCCTTTGAGGAGAACACTGAAGCTTTCTTT. V usage is TRBV4-2 and J usage is TRBJ1-1; D call uncertain. The V gene lost 1 base and the J gene lost 1 base, with 16 bases spanning the gap. The CDR3 covers 17 residues. Germline V gives CDR1 LGHNA, CDR2 YNFKEQ.

The J gene is TRBJ2-1, the V gene TRBV20-1, with D perhaps TRBD2 (5 bases). The V and J ends lost 3 bases and 5 bases respectively, with 20 bases between them. The CDR3 sequence is 16 residues long. Germline loops: CDR1 DFQATT, CDR2 SNEGSKA (reference sequence). CDR3 DNA: TGCAGTGCTAGTCGGGAAGGACCCGAATATAACAATGAGCAGTTCTTC. Its translation is CSASREGPEYNNEQFF.

The chain carries TRBV6-2 or TRBV6-3 and TRBJ1-5; TRBD1 agrees at 10 bases. Germline CDR1 is MNHEY and CDR2 is SVGEGT. The V gene end was trimmed by 6 bases and the J gene end by 4 bases; junction bases not matched to a gene: 6. The CDR3 covers 15 residues. The CDR3 sequence is CASRNPGQGNQPQHF. CDR3 DNA sequence: TGTGCCAGCAGAAATCCGGGACAGGGGAATCAGCCCCAGCATTTT.

In the case of this clonotype: A clone one base away is much larger, so this may be a read error. This chain connects TRBV20-1 to TRBJ2-3; D call uncertain. CDR3 length: 14 residues. The V end lost 0 bases, the J end lost 4 bases, and 11 bases lay between the germline ends. Germline V gene sequence: CDR1 DFQATT, CDR2 SNEGSKA (reference sequence). This chain's CDR3 is CSARDGKDADTQYF. The CDR3 coding sequence is TGCAGTGCTAGAGATGGGAAGGACGCAGATACGCAGTATTTT.

The gene calls are TRBV7-9 and TRBJ1-1, with 9 bases lining up with TRBD1. This CDR3 is built from 17 residues. The V segment lost 5 bases and the J segment 6 bases; nucleotides outside the gene matches: 16. Germline V CDR1 and CDR2: SEHNR, FQNEAQ (reference sequence). Here the CDR3 DNA reads TGTGCCAGCAGCCTACCACTTACAGGGGGCGGGAGGGCTGAAGCTTTCTTT. Translating gives CASSLPLTGGGRAEAFF.

The chain links TRBV2 to TRBJ1-1, with D possibly TRBD1 on 5 matching bases. The CDR3 has 14 amino acids. The ends were cut back, 6 bases at V and 3 bases at J, with 14 bases in the middle. Germline lookup yields CDR1 SNHLY and CDR2 FYNNEI. As DNA, the CDR3 is TGTGCCAGCAGAGACCCAGCGGGGGACACTGAAGCTTTCTTT. Translating it yields CASRDPAGDTEAFF.

As for this clonotype: One end of the junction varies from germline; a read error may be responsible. This rearrangement joins TRBV7-9 to TRBJ2-2; D not resolved. The germline V gene encodes CDR1 SEHNR and CDR2 FQNEAQ (reference sequence). The CDR3 has 13 residues. The CDR3 protein is CAGSHDNTGELFF. In nucleotides, the CDR3 is TGTGCCGGCAGCCACGACAACACCGGGGAGCTGTTTTTT.

The chain links TRBV20-1 to TRBJ1-6; tentatively, D is TRBD1 (5 bases). The CDR3 extends over 10 amino acids. Germline CDR1 and CDR2: DFQATT and SNEGSKA (reference sequence). The V gene lost 4 bases and the J gene lost 14 bases, with 9 bases spanning the gap. CDR3 DNA sequence: TGCAGTGCTATTAGGGGAGCCCTCCACTTT. As protein: CSAIRGALHF.

This clonotype was picked up a small number of times. J is TRBJ1-1 and V is TRBV12-3 or TRBV12-4; 8 bases fit TRBD1. The CDR3 totals 15 residues. After removal of 3 bases from V and 6 bases from J, the junction contained 9 bases not matched to a gene. The CDR3 loop is CASSFGQGARAEAFF. The CDR3 bases are TGTGCCAGCAGTTTCGGTCAGGGGGCGCGGGCTGAAGCTTTCTTT.

The rearrangement links TRBV2 to TRBJ1-2; TRBD1 might be the D (6 bases). The CDR3 runs 14 residues. V was pared by 5 bases and J by 0 bases, with 10 bases between. Germline lookup yields CDR1 SNHLY and CDR2 FYNNEI. This CDR3 reads CASSRDKSNYGYTF. The CDR3 nucleotides are TGTGCCAGCAGTCGGGACAAGTCTAACTATGGCTACACCTTC.

J is TRBJ2-4 and V is TRBV29-1; TRBD2 is a possible D gene (5 bases). The better agreement between TRBJ2-5 and the DNA end casts doubt on the J call. The CDR3 has 13 amino acids. Germline CDR1 SQVTM, CDR2 ANQGSEA. The CDR3 spells CSVARGSKETQYF. The CDR3 DNA reads as TGCAGCGTCGCGCGCGGGTCGAAAGAGACCCAGTACTTC.

This clonotype occurred once. The germline gene is not matched at one end of the junction; a read error may be the cause. The chain has TRBV6-6 and TRBJ1-1; no definite D call. Germline V CDR1 and CDR2: MNHNY, SVGAGI (reference sequence). This CDR3 region has 14 residues. In DNA form, the CDR3 reads TGTGCCAGCACTTACCTGCAGACGAACACTGAAGCTTTCTTT. It is translated as CASTYLQTNTEAFF.

The gene calls are TRBV6-1 and TRBJ1-1; a possible D gene is TRBD1 (6 bases). Germline CDR1 MNHNS, CDR2 SASEGT. Between the trimmed V and J ends, which lost 6 bases and 8 bases, there was a span of 16 bases. This CDR3 has 13 amino acids. CDR3 nucleotide sequence: TGTGCCAGCAGAGGGACATCCCCACAGGAAGCTTTCTTT. Its protein product is CASRGTSPQEAFF.

The chain uses TRBV7-6 and TRBJ1-1; D gene ambiguous. The CDR3 consists of 13 residues. Trimming left V 0 bases short and J 10 bases short, with 12 bases between. The germline CDR1 and CDR2 sequences are SGHVS and FNYEAQ. The DNA for the CDR3 is TGTGCCAGCAGCTTAGCTGGCGGGGTTGGAGCTTTCTTT. Encoded protein: CASSLAGGVGAFF.

The CDR3 DNA reads TGTGCCAGCAGACCGTCCAATGAGCAGTACTTC. Its protein is CASRPSNEQYF. The rearrangement joins TRBV6-5 to TRBJ2-5; D gene uncertain. Per germline, CDR1 MNHEY and CDR2 SVGAGI. The length of the CDR3 is 11 residues. V gave up 6 bases and J gave up 11 bases, with 13 bases separating them.

The rearrangement uses TRBV6-5 and TRBJ1-1; possible D gene TRBD1, 5 bases. V gave up 2 bases and J gave up 6 bases, with 13 bases separating them. CDR3 length equals 14 residues. Germline CDR1 and CDR2: MNHEY and SVGAGI. CDR3 nucleotide sequence: TGTGCCAGCAGTTACAGTGGGGGGAGTGCTGAAGCTTTCTTT. Translation: CASSYSGGSAEAFF.

The chain is built from TRBV4-1 and TRBJ1-4, with D perhaps matching TRBD1 (5 bases). Between the trimmed V and J ends, which lost 4 bases and 8 bases, there was a span of 14 bases. The CDR3 is 14 residues long. CDR1 and CDR2 (germline): MGHRA, YSYEKL. CDR3 in amino acids: CASSLVQGVEKLFF. The CDR3 DNA reads TGCGCCAGCAGCCTAGTGCAGGGTGTAGAAAAACTGTTTTTT.

This chain joins TRBV24-1 and TRBJ2-7; 9 bases map to TRBD1. The CDR3 loop spans 14 amino acids. Germline loops: CDR1 KGHDR, CDR2 SFDVKD. V was clipped by 9 bases and J by 1 base; unmatched bases: 6. Written as DNA, the CDR3 is TGTGCCACCCGGGGACAGGGAATATCCTACGAGCAGTACTTC. It yields the protein CATRGQGISYEQYF.

For this clonotype: One junction end disagrees with the germline gene, perhaps due to a read error. This chain joins TRBV4-2 and TRBJ1-4, with TRBD1 matching 8 bases. The CDR3 totals 15 residues. Germline CDR1 and CDR2: LGHNA and YNFKEQ. The CDR3 protein is CASTQTVDRVEKLFF. The CDR3 bases are TGTGCCAGCACCCAAACAGTGGACAGGGTTGAAAAACTGTTTTTT.